These 20 T cell receptor beta chains were all obtained from the same sample, sequenced in a study of spatial heterogeneity in lung cancer. The time point denotes: sample taken at primary tumor resection. TCRdb called the 5' RACE reads again in MiXCR, with one record for every CDR3 protein. The sample lists approximately 40,000 distinct CDR3 sequences; less than 9% were seen once. The material was PBMCs, obtained at surgery. The receptors shown here come from a female donor with early-stage non-small cell lung cancer.

Concerning this clonotype itself: A much larger clone lies a single base off, so this may be a read error. No conserved phenylalanine or tryptophan is present at the end of the CDR3, so a read error is the likely explanation. The V and J genes are TRBV29-1 and TRBJ2-1; D call uncertain. The CDR3 has 14 residues. Germline V gene lookup returns CDR1 SQVTM and CDR2 ANQGSEA. V lost 7 bases, J lost 7 bases, and 20 bases lay in between. Here the CDR3 reads CSGIKAALLNEQFS. DNA of the CDR3: TGCAGCGGGATAAAGGCTGCCCTTCTTAATGAGCAGTTCTCC.

This clonotype was recorded at least ten times. The V call is TRBV6-5, the J call TRBJ1-6; D is ambiguous. The CDR3 runs to 13 residues. Trimming took 6 bases from V and 7 from J, leaving 10 bases between them. Germline-derived CDR1 and CDR2 are MNHEY and SVGAGI. In DNA form, the CDR3 reads TGTGCCAGCAGCTACGTCATCAATTCACCCCTCCACTTT. It encodes CASSYVINSPLHF.

Concerning this clonotype itself: The CDR3 ends on some other residue instead of the conserved phenylalanine or tryptophan, so this is likely a read error. It is unclear where the CDR3 begins or ends on the DNA, so no DNA is shown, and the CDR3 is as TCRdb lists it. CDR3 amino acids: CSAISGTSFPLL. The rearrangement joins TRBV20-1 to TRBJ2-1; the table's D call TRBD2 went unverified against the DNA. The CDR3 spans 12 residues, counting both ends. CDR1 is DFQATT, CDR2 SNEGSKA, per germline (reference sequence).

This clonotype has ten or more counts. The rearrangement joins TRBV20-1 to TRBJ2-7; TRBD2 matches at 8 bases. CDR3 length equals 14 residues. Trimming took 6 bases from V and 2 from J; bases not matched to a gene: 9. Per the germline V gene, CDR1 is DFQATT and CDR2 is SNEGSKA (reference sequence). CDR3 region: CSATLAGLPYEQYF. CDR3 DNA: TGCAGTGCCACTTTAGCGGGGTTGCCCTACGAGCAGTACTTC.

This clonotype has only a few counts. The chain carries TRBV12-3 or TRBV12-4 and TRBJ1-5, with 7 bases fitting TRBD1. The CDR3 is made up of 14 amino acids. J gave up 4 bases and V 4 bases, and 4 bases lay outside the gene matches. The CDR3 nucleotides are TGTGCCAGCAGTTGGACAGGCTATAATCAGCCCCAGCATTTT. Protein product: CASSWTGYNQPQHF.

J is TRBJ2-5 and V is TRBV7-2; TRBD1 might be the D (6 bases). The germline gives CDR1 SGHTA, CDR2 FQGNSA. Trimming removed 7 bases from V and 0 bases from J, with 15 bases in between. The CDR3 sequence is 15 residues long. CDR3 coding DNA: TGTGCCAGCACCATCGGGACACCAGACCAAGAGACCCAGTACTTC. Protein product: CASTIGTPDQETQYF.

This chain uses TRBV19 with TRBJ1-6; D is ambiguous. V was clipped by 3 bases and J by 8 bases, with 8 bases between them. This CDR3 has 13 residues. CDR1 and CDR2 (germline): LNHDA, SQIVND (reference sequence). The CDR3 nucleotides read TGTGCCAGTAGTATCGGACCGGATTCACCCCTCCACTTT. Amino acids: CASSIGPDSPLHF.

This clonotype came up many times. This chain joins TRBV29-1 and TRBJ2-7; D not resolved. The CDR3 loop spans 12 amino acids. Germline V lookup: CDR1 SQVTM, CDR2 ANQGSEA. Trimming took 4 bases from V and 1 from J, leaving 8 bases between them. CDR3 DNA sequence: TGCAGCGTTGTAGACGGATCCTACGAGCAGTACTTC. Translated: CSVVDGSYEQYF.

This clonotype appeared a few times. This sequence joins TRBV20-1 and TRBJ1-2; no firm D call. Trimming removed 1 base from V and 1 base from J, with 10 bases in between. CDR1 and CDR2 (germline): DFQATT, SNEGSKA (reference sequence). The CDR3 is made up of 14 amino acids. The CDR3 nucleotides are TGCAGTGCTAGAGGGCAGTTGATTAACTATGGCTACACCTTC. Translation: CSARGQLINYGYTF.

This clonotype was counted at least ten times. The V and J genes are TRBV6-6 and TRBJ2-5; possibly TRBD2 for D (6 bases). This CDR3 contains 15 residues. Germline assignment: CDR1 MNHNY and CDR2 SVGAGI (reference sequence). The ends were cut back, 8 bases at V and 5 bases at J, with 21 bases in the middle. CDR3 loop: CASENMGLGGETQYF. In nucleotides, the CDR3 is TGTGCCAGCGAAAATATGGGGTTAGGAGGGGAGACCCAGTACTTC.

This clonotype was picked up a small number of times. V usage is TRBV3-1 and J usage is TRBJ1-3; D call uncertain. This CDR3 contains 13 residues. With 1 base removed from V and 2 bases from J, the gap between germline ends came to 3 bases. The germline V gene has CDR1 LGHDT and CDR2 YNNKEL (reference sequence). CDR3 sequence (DNA): TGTGCCAGCAGCCAAGTGCCTGGAAACACCATATATTTT. Translation: CASSQVPGNTIYF.

The chain combines TRBV20-1 with TRBJ1-6, with TRBD1 matching 7 bases. The CDR3 extends over 15 amino acids. Germline lookup yields CDR1 DFQATT and CDR2 SNEGSKA (reference sequence). The V and J ends lost 0 bases and 7 bases, in that order; junction bases with no gene match: 6. DNA of the CDR3: TGCAGTGCTAGAGATAGGCGACAGGGCAATTCACCCCTCCACTTT. It is translated as CSARDRRQGNSPLHF.

This clonotype occurred many times. CDR3 in amino acids: CASSPGRVSYEQYF. The DNA of the CDR3 is TGTGCCAGCAGCCCTGGGCGGGTCTCCTACGAGCAGTACTTC. The chain has TRBV7-2 and TRBJ2-7; possible D gene TRBD2, 5 bases. Germline CDR1 is SGHTA and CDR2 is FQGNSA. The CDR3 is 14 residues long. Trimming shortened V by 5 bases and J by 0 bases, and 11 bases separated the two germline ends.

This clonotype was seen a handful of times. The chain is built from TRBV7-6 and TRBJ2-5, with D possibly being TRBD2 (5 bases). CDR1 SGHVS and CDR2 FNYEAQ come from the germline V gene. This CDR3 is 13 amino acids long. Trimming took off 7 bases at V and 5 bases at J, with 14 bases between the two ends. CDR3 sequence (DNA): TGTGCCAGCACCCACTGGGGAGCGGAGACCCAGTACTTC. Protein sequence: CASTHWGAETQYF.

This clonotype was recorded at least ten times. This rearrangement joins TRBV27 to TRBJ2-3, with a tentative D call TRBD1 (6 bases). Germline V CDR1 and CDR2: MNHEY, SMNVEV (reference sequence). With 5 bases removed from V and 2 bases from J, the gap between germline ends came to 8 bases. CDR3 length equals 13 residues. The chain's CDR3 is CASSEGVTDTQYF. CDR3 DNA sequence: TGTGCCAGCAGTGAGGGGGTCACAGATACGCAGTATTTT.

At least ten counts were recorded for this clonotype. The chain combines TRBV28 with TRBJ1-6, with 7 bases lining up with TRBD1. Trimming at V came to 4 bases and at J to 2 bases, leaving 8 bases not matched to a gene. Germline V gene data show CDR1 as MDHEN and CDR2 as SYDVKM. CDR3 size: 17 residues. CDR3 sequence: CASSSRQGSAYNSPLHF. The CDR3 DNA sequence: TGTGCCAGCAGTTCTAGACAGGGTTCGGCCTATAATTCACCCCTCCACTTT.

To note about this clonotype: With a much larger clone just one base away, this may be a read error. J is TRBJ2-1 and V is TRBV20-1; TRBD1 matches 8 bases. V gave up 6 bases and J gave up 6 bases; unmatched junction bases: 4. CDR1 DFQATT and CDR2 SNEGSKA come from the germline V gene (reference sequence). The CDR3 is made up of 12 amino acids. The CDR3 is CSARTGTNEQFF. Here the CDR3 DNA reads TGCAGTGCCAGGACAGGGACCAATGAGCAGTTCTTC.

This clonotype appeared many times. The chain has TRBV4-1 and TRBJ1-1; D unclear. V dropped 4 bases and J dropped 0 bases, with 21 bases sitting between them. The CDR3 is 18 residues long. The V gene's germline CDR1 is MGHRA and CDR2 YSYEKL. CDR3 protein: CASSLRISPIPLNTEAFF. The CDR3 DNA sequence: TGCGCCAGCAGCCTCCGTATTTCCCCGATCCCTTTGAACACTGAAGCTTTCTTT.

This clonotype showed up many times. The J gene is TRBJ2-7, the V gene TRBV5-5; D uncertain. CDR3 length equals 13 residues. The germline V gene has CDR1 SGHKS and CDR2 YYEKEE (reference sequence). The V end lost 0 bases, the J end lost 6 bases, and 10 bases lay between the germline ends. The CDR3 reads CASSLVADLEQYF. For the CDR3, the DNA is TGTGCCAGCAGCTTGGTGGCGGATCTCGAGCAGTACTTC.

This clonotype was observed at least ten times. The rearrangement links TRBV5-4 to TRBJ1-2; D is undetermined. The CDR3 runs to 14 residues. In germline, CDR1 is SGHNT, CDR2 YYREEE (reference sequence). Trimming shortened V by 0 bases and J by 0 bases, and 6 bases separated the two germline ends. Here the CDR3 reads CASSLDRANYGYTF. In DNA form, the CDR3 reads TGTGCCAGCAGCTTGGATAGGGCTAACTATGGCTACACCTTC.